Following are 18 T cell receptor beta chains from one sample sequenced in a study of OX40 agonist ivuxolimab in advanced cancers. Clones were read by immunoSEQ multiplex PCR, and TCRdb kept only the in-frame ones, dropping some. The sample consists of tens of thousands of clones, about 85% of them appearing once. Material: CD4+ or CD8+ T cells sorted from blood, obtained in a trial of the OX40 agonist ivuxolimab. The receptor set was obtained from an adult with an advanced solid tumor such as melanoma, head and neck, liver or kidney cancer.

This sequence joins TRBV4-3 and TRBJ2-3; either TRBD1 or TRBD2 may fit D (6 bases each). Trimming removed 0 bases at V and 3 bases at J, with 10 bases between. CDR3 length: 15 residues. CDR1 and CDR2 (germline): LGHNA, YSLEER. CDR3 amino acids: CASSQDGGLTDTQYF. In DNA form, the CDR3 reads TGCGCCAGCAGCCAAGACGGGGGCTTAACAGATACGCAGTATTTT.

This chain uses TRBV7-8 with TRBJ1-2, with a weak D call TRBD1 (6 bases). The CDR3 sequence is 17 residues long. Germline assignment: CDR1 SGHVS and CDR2 FQNEAQ. V was cut by 5 bases and J by 7 bases, with 26 bases left in between. The CDR3 bases are TGTGCCAGCAGCCCCCAGGACCGGGACATGGCTTACTCTGGCTACACCTTC. This translates into CASSPQDRDMAYSGYTF.

The genes are TRBV5-4 and TRBJ2-3, with D maybe TRBD2 (5 bases). V was cut by 3 bases and J by 6 bases, with 23 bases left in between. The CDR3 sequence is 17 residues long. CDR1 SGHNT and CDR2 YYREEE come from the germline V gene (reference sequence). The CDR3 region is CASSSEAGITPPDTQYF. The CDR3 bases are TGTGCCAGCAGCTCGGAAGCCGGGATTACACCTCCGGATACGCAGTATTTT.

The rearrangement uses TRBV4-2 and TRBJ2-7; D possibly uses TRBD1 or TRBD2 (6 bases each). CDR3 length equals 16 residues. Germline CDR1 reads LGHNA; CDR2 reads YNFKEQ. Trimming removed 0 bases from V and 4 bases from J, with 16 bases in between. The CDR3 region has the DNA TGTGCCAGCAGCCAAGAACTGGGGGCGGGAATTTACGAGCAGTACTTC. The encoded protein is CASSQELGAGIYEQYF.

V and J are TRBV28 and TRBJ1-5; D gene unclear. The CDR3 is made up of 12 amino acids. Germline-derived CDR1 and CDR2 are MDHEN and SYDVKM. Trimming took off 6 bases at V and 5 bases at J, with 8 bases between the two ends. The CDR3 spells CASRSGYQPQHF. CDR3 DNA: TGTGCCAGCAGGAGTGGGTATCAGCCCCAGCATTTT.

The chain recombines TRBV11-2 with TRBJ1-2; TRBD1 aligns across 11 bases. The V gene end was trimmed by 1 base and the J gene end by 7 bases; junction bases not matched to a gene: 5. There are 15 residues in the CDR3. CDR1 and CDR2 (germline): SGHAT, FQNNGV. As DNA, the CDR3 is TGTGCCAGCAGCTTAGGGACAGGGGGCATAGGTGGCTACACCTTC. This sequence encodes CASSLGTGGIGGYTF.

The CDR3 sequence: CASSGIGQGFLNEQFF. In DNA, the CDR3 is TGTGCCAGCAGCGGAATAGGACAGGGGTTTCTCAATGAGCAGTTCTTC. This chain uses TRBV11-2 with TRBJ2-1; 9 bases agree with TRBD1. From germline, CDR1 is SGHAT and CDR2 FQNNGV. CDR3 length equals 16 residues. With V trimmed by 5 bases and J by 6 bases, 11 bases remained unmatched. The full variable domain, in which reference TRBV11-2 and TRBJ2-1 provide the parts outside the CDR3, is EAGVAQSPRYKIIEKRQSVAFWCNPISGHATLYWYQQILGQGPKLLIQFQNNGVVDDSQLPKDRFSAERLKGVDSTLKIQPAKLEDSAVYLCASSGIGQGFLNEQFFGPGTRLTVL.

The V call is TRBV6-1, the J call TRBJ1-1; TRBD1 matches 8 bases. Germline V CDR1 and CDR2: MNHNS, SASEGT. The CDR3 is made up of 13 amino acids. V shed 4 bases and J 3 bases; nucleotides not matched to a gene: 1. The CDR3 DNA is TGTGCCAGCAGTGCAGGGGGCTACACTGAAGCTTTCTTT. Translation gives CASSAGGYTEAFF.

The J gene is TRBJ2-2, the V gene TRBV10-1; no reliable D call. CDR3 length: 13 residues. Trimming removed 7 bases from V and 0 bases from J, with 6 bases in between. The germline V gene encodes CDR1 WNHNN and CDR2 SYGVQD (reference sequence). CDR3 amino acids: CASTATNTGELFF. As DNA, the CDR3 is TGCGCCAGCACAGCCACGAACACCGGGGAGCTGTTTTTT.

The chain uses TRBV11-2 and TRBJ2-5; 8 nucleotides align to TRBD1. The germline gives CDR1 SGHAT, CDR2 FQNNGV. The CDR3 runs to 15 residues. Unmatched junction bases numbered 16, after V lost 5 bases and J lost 11 bases. In DNA form, the CDR3 reads TGTGCCAGCAGCCATTTCCAGGACAGGGTGGGAGCTCAGTACTTC. Its translation is CASSHFQDRVGAQYF. The full variable domain, rest sourced from reference TRBV11-2 and TRBJ2-5, is EAGVAQSPRYKIIEKRQSVAFWCNPISGHATLYWYQQILGQGPKLLIQFQNNGVVDDSQLPKDRFSAERLKGVDSTLKIQPAKLEDSAVYLCASSHFQDRVGAQYFGPGTRLLVL.

The chain is built from TRBV28 and TRBJ2-1; 10 bases map to TRBD2. The germline CDR1 and CDR2 sequences are MDHEN and SYDVKM. The CDR3 has 17 amino acids. V shed 6 bases and J 8 bases; nucleotides not matched to a gene: 16. CDR3 coding DNA: TGTGCCAGCAGCCAAACTGGGGGGACTAGCGTCGGGGATGAGCAGTTCTTC. This gives the protein CASSQTGGTSVGDEQFF.

V gene TRBV28 combines with J gene TRBJ2-1; TRBD2 aligns across 8 bases. Losses at the gene ends were 7 bases for V and 3 bases for J; bases not matched to a gene: 17. The germline V gene has CDR1 MDHEN and CDR2 SYDVKM. The CDR3 is made up of 18 amino acids. CDR3 residues: CASMEREGLSINYNEQFF. In DNA form, the CDR3 reads TGTGCCAGCATGGAACGGGAGGGCCTATCCATTAACTACAATGAGCAGTTCTTC.

The chain joins TRBV20-1 to TRBJ2-1; the D is unclear. The ends were cut back, 3 bases at V and 4 bases at J, with 4 bases in the middle. The CDR3 has 11 residues. Germline V lookup: CDR1 DFQATT, CDR2 SNEGSKA (reference sequence). The CDR3 coding sequence is TGCAGTGCTAGGGGGTACAATGAGCAGTTCTTC. This encodes CSARGYNEQFF.

V gene TRBV6-5 combines with J gene TRBJ2-5; TRBD2 matches 9 bases. V lost 0 bases to trimming and J lost 4 bases; unmatched junction nucleotides: 6. Germline V gene data show CDR1 as MNHEY and CDR2 as SVGAGI. The CDR3 totals 16 residues. The CDR3 loop is CASSYSASGEGETQYF. The DNA of the CDR3 is TGTGCCAGCAGTTACTCGGCTAGCGGGGAAGGAGAGACCCAGTACTTC.

This chain connects TRBV21-1 to TRBJ1-2; the table gives TRBD1 as D, unverified against the DNA. TRBV21-1 is a pseudogene locus. CDR3 length: 15 amino acids. The CDR3 DNA is TGTGCCAGCAGCAAAGTGGGGACAGGGCCCCATGGCTACACCTTC. It translates to CASSKVGTGPHGYTF.

V is TRBV7-9 and J is TRBJ1-1; D is unclear. The CDR3 is made up of 13 amino acids. V lost 5 bases, J lost 7 bases, and 14 bases lay in between. The V gene's germline CDR1 is SEHNR and CDR2 FQNEAQ (reference sequence). The CDR3 loop reads CASSPPESFEAFF. The DNA for the CDR3 is TGTGCCAGCAGCCCCCCGGAGAGTTTTGAAGCTTTCTTT.

V is TRBV19 and J is TRBJ2-5, with 8 nucleotides matching TRBD1. Germline assignment: CDR1 LNHDA and CDR2 SQIVND (reference sequence). With 2 bases clipped from V and 1 base from J, the junction kept 9 bases outside the gene matches. There are 17 residues in the CDR3. The CDR3 DNA is TGTGCCAGTAGTATACGTTGGGACAGGAGCCTCCAAGAGACCCAGTACTTC. Translated: CASSIRWDRSLQETQYF.

This chain links TRBV9 with TRBJ2-5, with a weak D call TRBD2 (7 bases). Germline V CDR1 and CDR2: SGDLS, YYNGEE. There are 13 residues in the CDR3. The ends were cut back, 0 bases at V and 5 bases at J, with 8 bases in the middle. CDR3 nucleotide sequence: TGTGCCAGCAGCGTAGCGGGGGGCGAGACCCAGTACTTC. This sequence encodes CASSVAGGETQYF.